This entry lists 9 T cell receptor beta chains sequenced from one sample in a study of blood T cell repertoires in COVID-19. The method was immunoSEQ multiplex PCR; TCRdb's version includes in-frame clones alone and lacks a portion of them. The sample has around 150,000 clones, 76% seen once. The sequencing input was peripheral blood. These receptors were collected from a woman of 80 years or more with acute or convalescent COVID-19.

This clone was seen a single time. The gene calls are TRBV6-5 and TRBJ1-2, with D possibly matching TRBD1 (6 bases). Germline V gene lookup returns CDR1 MNHEY and CDR2 SVGAGI. The V end lost 2 bases, the J end lost 0 bases, and 10 bases lay between the germline ends. The CDR3 runs to 15 residues. CDR3 protein: CASSYDGQSNYGYTF. CDR3 in DNA: TGTGCCAGCAGTTACGATGGACAGTCTAACTATGGCTACACCTTC.

This clone was detected only once. The chain joins TRBV7-8 to TRBJ1-5; D remains unclear. The CDR3 loop spans 13 amino acids. Trimming stripped 1 base from V and 4 bases from J, with 5 bases between. Per the germline V gene, CDR1 is SGHVS and CDR2 is FQNEAQ. In DNA form, the CDR3 reads TGTGCCAGCAGCTTAGGGCATAATCAGCCCCAGCATTTT. This translates into CASSLGHNQPQHF.

This clone turned up a few times. The gene calls are TRBV2 and TRBJ1-5; TRBD1 matches 8 bases. Trimming removed 5 bases from V and 4 bases from J; junction bases left unmatched: 4. Germline values: CDR1 SNHLY, CDR2 FYNNEI. The CDR3 length is 14 residues. Written as DNA, the CDR3 is TGTGCCAGCAGTTACCGACAGGGGAATCAGCCCCAGCATTTT. Its protein is CASSYRQGNQPQHF.

The V gene is TRBV5-1, the J gene TRBJ1-1; 8 nucleotides align to TRBD1. CDR3 length: 16 residues. Losses at the gene ends were 4 bases for V and 4 bases for J; bases not matched to a gene: 12. Germline lookup yields CDR1 SGHRS and CDR2 YFSETQ. For the CDR3, the DNA is TGCGCCAGCAGCACCCACAGGGGGTTGCGGGGCACTGAAGCTTTCTTT. It is translated as CASSTHRGLRGTEAFF.

This clone was observed a single time. This chain links TRBV27 with TRBJ2-1; D possibly corresponds to TRBD1 (5 bases). This CDR3 has 13 residues. Looked up from germline, CDR1 is MNHEY and CDR2 is SMNVEV (reference sequence). The V end lost 3 bases, the J end lost 7 bases, and 10 bases lay between the germline ends. This CDR3 is CASSLVGVNEQFF. The CDR3 DNA sequence: TGTGCCAGCAGTTTGGTAGGGGTTAATGAGCAGTTCTTC.

The gene calls are TRBV5-6 and TRBJ2-1; 12 bases fit TRBD2. The J segment lost 3 bases and the V segment lost 5 bases, leaving 6 bases of the junction unmatched. The CDR3 extends over 16 amino acids. Germline V gene data show CDR1 as SGHDT and CDR2 as YYEEEE. Written as DNA, the CDR3 is TGTGCCAGCAGGCCGCTAGCGGGAGGGAACTACAATGAGCAGTTCTTC. Protein product: CASRPLAGGNYNEQFF.

The DNA for the CDR3 is TGTGCCAGCAGCCCGCTTAGCGGCCCTCGGCACGAGCAGTACTTC. It encodes CASSPLSGPRHEQYF. This rearrangement joins TRBV11-2 to TRBJ2-7, with a possible D match to TRBD2 (6 bases). The CDR3 length is 15 residues. The V and J ends lost 5 bases and 5 bases respectively, with 19 bases between them. CDR1 is SGHAT and CDR2 is FQNNGV in the germline V gene.

DNA for the CDR3: TGTGCCAGCAGCGGACAGGGGGCAGGTTCACCCCTCCACTTT. The encoded protein is CASSGQGAGSPLHF. The V and J genes are TRBV9 and TRBJ1-6, with 10 bases aligning to TRBD1. This CDR3 has 14 residues. Germline V gene sequence: CDR1 SGDLS, CDR2 YYNGEE. V gave up 3 bases and J gave up 9 bases; unmatched junction bases: 3. The whole variable domain, remainder taken from reference TRBV9 and TRBJ1-6, is DSGVTQTPKHLITATGQRVTLRCSPRSGDLSVYWYQQSLDQGLQFLIQYYNGEERAKGNILERFSAQQFPDLHSELNLSSLELGDSALYFCASSGQGAGSPLHFGNGTRLTVT.

The rearrangement links TRBV29-1 to TRBJ1-2; 7 bases fit TRBD1. Germline loops: CDR1 SQVTM, CDR2 ANQGSEA. V dropped 4 bases and J dropped 5; count of bases not matched to a gene: 7. CDR3 length: 13 residues. CDR3 bases: TGCAGCGTTGGGACAGGCCTGACTTATGGCTACACCTTC. It encodes CSVGTGLTYGYTF.